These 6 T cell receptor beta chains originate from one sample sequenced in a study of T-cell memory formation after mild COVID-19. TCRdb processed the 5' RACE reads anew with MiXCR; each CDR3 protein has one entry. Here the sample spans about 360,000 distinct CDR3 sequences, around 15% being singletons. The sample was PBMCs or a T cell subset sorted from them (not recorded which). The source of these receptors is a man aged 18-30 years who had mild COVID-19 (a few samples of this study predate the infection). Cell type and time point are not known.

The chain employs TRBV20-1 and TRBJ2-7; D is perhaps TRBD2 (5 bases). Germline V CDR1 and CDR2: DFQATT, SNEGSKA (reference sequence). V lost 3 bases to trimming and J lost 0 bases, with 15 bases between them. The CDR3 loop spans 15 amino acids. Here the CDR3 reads CSASGSGRSSYEQYF. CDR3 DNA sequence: TGCAGTGCTAGTGGAAGCGGACGGAGCTCCTACGAGCAGTACTTC.

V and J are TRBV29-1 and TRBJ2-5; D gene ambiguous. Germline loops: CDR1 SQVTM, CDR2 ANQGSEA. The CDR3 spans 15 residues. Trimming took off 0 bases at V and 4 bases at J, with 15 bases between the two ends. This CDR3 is CSVEDRAAEGETQYF. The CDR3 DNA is TGCAGCGTTGAAGATCGGGCAGCCGAAGGAGAGACCCAGTACTTC.

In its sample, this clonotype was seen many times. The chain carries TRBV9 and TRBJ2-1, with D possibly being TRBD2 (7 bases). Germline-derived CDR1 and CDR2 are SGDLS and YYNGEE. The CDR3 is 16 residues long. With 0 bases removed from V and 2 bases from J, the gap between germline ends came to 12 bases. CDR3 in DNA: TGTGCCAGCAGCGTAGGGGGGGGGCCCGCCTACAATGAGCAGTTCTTC. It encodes CASSVGGGPAYNEQFF. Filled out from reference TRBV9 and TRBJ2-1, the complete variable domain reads DSGVTQTPKHLITATGQRVTLRCSPRSGDLSVYWYQQSLDQGLQFLIQYYNGEERAKGNILERFSAQQFPDLHSELNLSSLELGDSALYFCASSVGGGPAYNEQFFGPGTRLTVL.

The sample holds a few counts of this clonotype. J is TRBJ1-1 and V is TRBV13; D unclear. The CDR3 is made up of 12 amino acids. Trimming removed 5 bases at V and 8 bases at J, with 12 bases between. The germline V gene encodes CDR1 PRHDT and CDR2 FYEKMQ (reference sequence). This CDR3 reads CASSPGRSEAFF. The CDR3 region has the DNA TGTGCCAGCAGCCCCGGACGGTCAGAAGCTTTCTTT.

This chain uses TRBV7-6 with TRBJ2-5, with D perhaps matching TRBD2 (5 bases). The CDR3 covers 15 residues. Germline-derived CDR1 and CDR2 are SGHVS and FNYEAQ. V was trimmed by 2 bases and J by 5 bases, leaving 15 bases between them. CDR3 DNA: TGTGCCAGCAGCTTACCGGCATCTAGCACGGAGACCCAGTACTTC. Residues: CASSLPASSTETQYF.

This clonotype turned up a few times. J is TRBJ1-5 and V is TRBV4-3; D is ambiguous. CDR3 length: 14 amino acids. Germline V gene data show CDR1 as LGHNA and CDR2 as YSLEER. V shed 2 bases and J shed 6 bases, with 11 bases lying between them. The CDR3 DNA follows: TGCGCCAGCAGCCAACAGACGTTTTCTCAGCCCCAGCATTTT. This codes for CASSQQTFSQPQHF.